One sample yielded the 27 T cell receptor beta chains listed below, sequenced in a study of cytomegalovirus exposure and HLA in healthy donors (dated by TCRdb to the late 2010s). The library was obtained by the immunoSEQ multiplex PCR assay. The clones in this table, taken by TCRdb from immuneACCESS, are in-frame only. Not every clone is retained; where verified, under half of the shortfall comes from an unresolved V gene, and the cause of the rest is unknown. For this sample the table gives about 150,000 clones, of which about 89% were detected only once. Jointly, the top ten make up approximately 3.2% of the sample. Material for sequencing was PBMCs. The origin of the receptors is a woman between 18 and 29 years old in good health and CMV-seropositive.

This sequence joins TRBV27 and TRBJ2-1; possibly TRBD1 for D (6 bases). Trimming shortened V by 8 bases and J by 9 bases, and 26 bases separated the two germline ends. CDR3 length equals 16 residues. Looked up from germline, CDR1 is MNHEY and CDR2 is SMNVEV (reference sequence). The CDR3 loop reads CASGEPGGRGFFEQFF. CDR3 DNA sequence: TGTGCCAGCGGAGAGCCTGGGGGCCGAGGGTTCTTTGAGCAGTTCTTC.

The gene calls are TRBV27 and TRBJ2-5; 9 bases align to TRBD2. The CDR3 spans 15 residues. The V gene's germline CDR1 is MNHEY and CDR2 SMNVEV (reference sequence). J lost 3 bases, V lost 3 bases, and 5 bases had no gene match. The CDR3 reads CASSFGGREEETQYF. CDR3 DNA: TGTGCCAGCAGTTTTGGCGGGAGGGAGGAAGAGACCCAGTACTTC.

This chain joins TRBV11-1 and TRBJ2-1, with 10 bases matching TRBD2. The CDR3 spans 15 residues. Germline V gene sequence: CDR1 SGHAT, CDR2 FQDESV (reference sequence). The V gene end was trimmed by 5 bases and the J gene end by 3 bases; junction bases not matched to a gene: 4. The CDR3 protein is CASSPGLAYYNEQFF. DNA of the CDR3: TGTGCCAGCAGCCCGGGACTAGCGTACTACAATGAGCAGTTCTTC.

For this clone: Different DNA sequences within this sample yield the same CDR3. The V call is TRBV20-1, the J call TRBJ2-7; D uncertain. The CDR3 has 11 amino acids. Between the trimmed V and J ends, which lost 3 bases and 1 base, there was a span of 4 bases. Germline CDR1 and CDR2: DFQATT and SNEGSKA (reference sequence). CDR3 residues: CSARRSYEQYF. CDR3 DNA sequence: TGCAGTGCTAGGAGGTCCTACGAGCAGTACTTC.

V gene TRBV10-3 combines with J gene TRBJ1-5; the match to TRBD1 covers 10 bases. Trimming cost V 3 bases and J 4 bases; bases outside gene matches: 6. This CDR3 has 16 amino acids. The germline V gene has CDR1 ENHRY and CDR2 SYGVKD. In DNA form, the CDR3 reads TGTGCCATCAGTGACCCGGGACAGGGGTCAAATCAGCCCCAGCATTTT. Translated, it gives CAISDPGQGSNQPQHF.

This chain joins TRBV5-1 and TRBJ2-5, with 10 bases identical to TRBD2. Germline assignment: CDR1 SGHRS and CDR2 YFSETQ. V shed 1 base, J shed 5 bases, and the junction held 8 bases outside the gene matches. The CDR3 covers 16 residues. CDR3 loop: CASSLLIAGGGETQYF. CDR3 nucleotide sequence: TGCGCCAGCAGCTTGTTGATAGCGGGAGGTGGTGAGACCCAGTACTTC.

V is TRBV6-5 and J is TRBJ1-2; tentatively, D is TRBD1 (5 bases). The germline V gene encodes CDR1 MNHEY and CDR2 SVGAGI. CDR3 length equals 11 residues. V lost 8 bases and J 7 bases, leaving 11 bases between the germline ends. DNA for the CDR3: TGTGCCAGCGCGGGGCTGGGTGGCTACACCTTC. Its protein product is CASAGLGGYTF.

This chain links TRBV19 with TRBJ2-3; maybe TRBD1 (5 bases). The germline V and J ends were trimmed by 6 bases and 2 bases, with 12 bases remaining between them. Germline-derived CDR1 and CDR2 are LNHDA and SQIVND (reference sequence). The CDR3 sequence is 14 residues long. The CDR3 coding sequence is TGTGCCAGTAGCACTCAGACAGACACAGATACGCAGTATTTT. Translating it yields CASSTQTDTDTQYF.

J is TRBJ2-5 and V is TRBV4-3, with D possibly being TRBD1 (6 bases). There are 16 residues in the CDR3. Germline V CDR1 and CDR2: LGHNA, YSLEER. With 5 bases removed from V and 4 bases from J, the gap between germline ends came to 20 bases. The CDR3 loop reads CASSEQGGHPAETQYF. In DNA, the CDR3 is TGCGCCAGCAGCGAACAAGGGGGACACCCGGCAGAGACCCAGTACTTC.

For the CDR3, the DNA is TGCGCCAGCAGCTTGCTAGGACAGGGGCCCTCTAACTATGGCTACACCTTC. It specifies CASSLLGQGPSNYGYTF. The chain combines TRBV5-1 with TRBJ1-2, with 9 positions matching TRBD1. The V segment lost 1 base and the J segment 0 bases; nucleotides outside the gene matches: 7. Germline assignment: CDR1 SGHRS and CDR2 YFSETQ. This CDR3 is built from 17 residues.

V usage is TRBV5-6 and J usage is TRBJ1-1; no definite D call. V dropped 2 bases and J dropped 1 base, with 9 bases sitting between them. CDR3 size: 14 residues. Germline V gene sequence: CDR1 SGHDT, CDR2 YYEEEE. CDR3 nucleotides: TGTGCCAGCAGCTTTACGGGGTCGAACACTGAAGCTTTCTTT. Translated, it gives CASSFTGSNTEAFF.

The V call is TRBV28, the J call TRBJ2-5; TRBD2 matches at 10 bases. Germline assignment: CDR1 MDHEN and CDR2 SYDVKM. The ends lost 5 bases at V and 1 base at J; junction bases unmatched: 10. This CDR3 is built from 17 residues. CDR3 DNA: TGTGCCAGCAGTCCCTGGACTAGCGGAGAGGCCCAAGAGACCCAGTACTTC. Amino acid sequence: CASSPWTSGEAQETQYF. The full variable domain, completed using reference TRBV28 and TRBJ2-5, is DVKVTQSSRYLVKRTGEKVFLECVQDMDHENMFWYRQDPGLGLRLIYFSYDVKMKEKGDIPEGYSVSREKKERFSLILESASTNQTSMYLCASSPWTSGEAQETQYFGPGTRLLVL.

The gene calls are TRBV28 and TRBJ2-1; D unresolved. CDR3 length equals 16 residues. Germline V gives CDR1 MDHEN, CDR2 SYDVKM. Deletions cut 5 bases from V and 0 bases from J, with 14 bases between. This CDR3 reads CASSPPSTYSYNEQFF. The CDR3 coding sequence is TGTGCCAGCAGTCCCCCAAGTACCTACTCCTACAATGAGCAGTTCTTC.

This clone was seen just once. This chain joins TRBV12-5 and TRBJ1-1; the D gene is possibly TRBD1 (5 bases). This CDR3 has 13 amino acids. Germline V gene sequence: CDR1 LGHNT, CDR2 FRNRAP. The ends were cut back, 9 bases at V and 1 base at J, with 12 bases in the middle. DNA for the CDR3: TGTGCTAGCTCGATGGGGGGGAACACTGAAGCTTTCTTT. The encoded protein is CASSMGGNTEAFF.

This clone was observed a single time. The chain is built from TRBV6-5 and TRBJ2-1; tentative D call: TRBD2 (6 bases). CDR3 length: 15 amino acids. Germline CDR1 MNHEY, CDR2 SVGAGI. Between the trimmed V and J ends, which lost 6 bases and 8 bases, there was a span of 20 bases. The CDR3 is CASRGRDSPFDEQFF. CDR3 DNA sequence: TGTGCCAGCAGAGGCAGGGACTCCCCGTTTGATGAGCAGTTCTTC.

This clone was seen a single time. The chain joins TRBV7-2 to TRBJ2-1; D perhaps matches TRBD1 (6 bases). Trimming stripped 4 bases from V and 0 bases from J, with 10 bases between. The germline gives CDR1 SGHTA, CDR2 FQGNSA. This CDR3 has 15 amino acids. CDR3 residues: CASSSGTLSYNEQFF. The CDR3 DNA sequence: TGTGCCAGCAGCTCAGGGACACTCTCCTACAATGAGCAGTTCTTC.

V usage is TRBV27 and J usage is TRBJ2-7, with a tentative D call TRBD2 (6 bases). V lost 5 bases, J lost 4 bases, and 18 bases lay in between. The CDR3 runs to 15 residues. Germline V lookup: CDR1 MNHEY, CDR2 SMNVEV (reference sequence). The CDR3 sequence: CASSPFLTRDYEQYF. DNA for the CDR3: TGTGCCAGCAGTCCCTTTCTCACGCGGGATTACGAGCAGTACTTC.

The chain joins TRBV5-1 to TRBJ2-2; 9 bases line up with TRBD2. Germline-derived CDR1 and CDR2 are SGHRS and YFSETQ. CDR3 length: 15 amino acids. J gave up 5 bases and V 0 bases, and 2 bases lay outside the gene matches. The CDR3 reads CASSLEREATGELFF. The CDR3 DNA follows: TGCGCCAGCAGCTTGGAGCGGGAGGCGACCGGGGAGCTGTTTTTT.

The J gene is TRBJ1-1, the V gene TRBV7-9; a weak D match, TRBD1 (5 bases). The CDR3 runs to 14 residues. V lost 8 bases and J lost 1, with 14 bases in between. Germline loops: CDR1 SEHNR, CDR2 FQNEAQ (reference sequence). CDR3 region: CASSRGGKNTEAFF. The CDR3 coding sequence is TGTGCCAGCTCACGGGGGGGAAAGAACACTGAAGCTTTCTTT.

J is TRBJ1-1 and V is TRBV2; tentatively, D is TRBD1 (6 bases). V lost 7 bases and J 1 base, leaving 13 bases between the germline ends. The CDR3 is 14 amino acids. Germline V gene lookup returns CDR1 SNHLY and CDR2 FYNNEI. The CDR3 sequence is CASTTRTANTEAFF. CDR3 coding DNA: TGTGCCAGCACCACCCGGACAGCGAACACTGAAGCTTTCTTT.

This chain uses TRBV14 with TRBJ1-2, with TRBD1 matching 12 bases. CDR3 length: 17 amino acids. Germline CDR1 is SGHDN and CDR2 is FVKESK. Trimming removed 0 bases from V and 4 bases from J; junction bases left unmatched: 6. In DNA, the CDR3 is TGTGCCAGCAGCCAAGATCAGGGACAGGGGGCATCCTATGGCTACACCTTC. Translating it yields CASSQDQGQGASYGYTF.

The chain recombines TRBV7-9 with TRBJ2-3, with a tentative D call TRBD2 (5 bases). The CDR3 sequence is 15 residues long. From germline, CDR1 is SEHNR and CDR2 FQNEAQ (reference sequence). V was shortened by 2 bases and J by 0 bases, with 9 bases between the two germline ends. This CDR3 is CASSLLAASTDTQYF. The DNA of the CDR3 is TGTGCCAGCAGCTTACTAGCTGCTAGCACAGATACGCAGTATTTT.

The CDR3 DNA follows: TGTGCCAGCAGTTCGTCGGGGTTTGATGAGCAGTTCTTC. Protein product: CASSSSGFDEQFF. The chain joins TRBV27 to TRBJ2-1; D possibly corresponds to TRBD2 (5 bases). Germline loops: CDR1 MNHEY, CDR2 SMNVEV (reference sequence). V lost 4 bases and J 8 bases, leaving 12 bases between the germline ends. The CDR3 has 13 amino acids.

The chain carries TRBV7-3 and TRBJ2-3; TRBD1 matches at 7 bases. The CDR3 is 15 residues long. Trimming at V came to 4 bases and at J to 2 bases, leaving 6 bases not matched to a gene. Looked up from germline, CDR1 is SGHTA and CDR2 is FQGTGA. This CDR3 reads CASSSGDRNTDTQYF. In nucleotides, the CDR3 is TGTGCCAGCAGCTCCGGGGACAGAAACACAGATACGCAGTATTTT.

V usage is TRBV7-3 and J usage is TRBJ1-1; a possible D gene is TRBD1 (6 bases). The CDR3 is 15 amino acids. CDR1 is SGHTA and CDR2 is FQGTGA in the germline V gene. V shed 7 bases and J shed 0 bases, with 15 bases lying between them. CDR3 region: CASIRTGTLNTEAFF. CDR3 DNA: TGTGCCAGCATCCGGACCGGGACATTGAACACTGAAGCTTTCTTT.

The chain employs TRBV25-1 and TRBJ2-1; possibly TRBD2 for D (6 bases). The CDR3 is made up of 14 amino acids. Trimming took 1 base from V and 9 from J, leaving 13 bases between them. Germline V gene data show CDR1 as MGHDK and CDR2 as SYGVNS. In nucleotides, the CDR3 is TGTGCCAGCAGTGAATTTATCGCAGCGGGTGAGCAGTTCTTC. Protein product: CASSEFIAAGEQFF.

This clone was counted once. V and J are TRBV9 and TRBJ2-1; TRBD2 agrees at 7 bases. CDR1 and CDR2 from the germline V gene are SGDLS and YYNGEE. The J segment lost 9 bases and the V segment lost 0 bases, leaving 9 bases of the junction unmatched. The CDR3 loop spans 15 amino acids. The DNA of the CDR3 is TGTGCCAGCAGCGTAGCTAGCGGTAATAACGGTGAGCAGTTCTTC. Protein sequence: CASSVASGNNGEQFF.